The entry below describes one TCR beta chain. This sample was included in a study of HIV-infected children after antiretroviral therapy interruption. Documented treatment: PENTA 11 planned treatment interruption arm or continuous ART arm. At least 24 weeks of at least three-drug ART, in children 2 to 15 years. A 3' RACE protocol on RNA, with unique molecular identifiers, produced the TCR library. Each CDR3 protein is one row after TCRdb ran MiXCR on the 3' RACE reads. The data hold 30,000 to 50,000 distinct CDR3 sequences, with approximately 7% observed a single time. Germline CDR1 LNHDA, CDR2 SQIVND (reference sequence). V dropped 1 base and J dropped 4 bases, with 1 base sitting between them. This CDR3 has 11 residues.

The receptor was derived from a pool of human donors with HIV. Sample: CD45RA+ CD4+ T cells from PBMCs, pooled from several time points, taken from a donor given antiretroviral therapy, either interrupted or continuous. Regarding subset: naive CD4+ CD45RA+ CD45RO- T cells. The chain combines TRBV19 with TRBJ1-1; D is uncertain. The CDR3 nucleotides are TGTGCCAGTAGTATAGTCACTGAAGCTTTCTTT. Its protein product is CASSIVTEAFF. Supplemented by reference TRBV19 and TRBJ1-1, the full variable domain reads DGGITQSPKYLFRKEGQNVTLSCEQNLNHDAMYWYRQDPGQGLRLIYYSQIVNDFQKGDIAEGYSVSREKKESFPLTVTSAQKNPTAFYLCASSIVTEAFFGQGTRLTVV.